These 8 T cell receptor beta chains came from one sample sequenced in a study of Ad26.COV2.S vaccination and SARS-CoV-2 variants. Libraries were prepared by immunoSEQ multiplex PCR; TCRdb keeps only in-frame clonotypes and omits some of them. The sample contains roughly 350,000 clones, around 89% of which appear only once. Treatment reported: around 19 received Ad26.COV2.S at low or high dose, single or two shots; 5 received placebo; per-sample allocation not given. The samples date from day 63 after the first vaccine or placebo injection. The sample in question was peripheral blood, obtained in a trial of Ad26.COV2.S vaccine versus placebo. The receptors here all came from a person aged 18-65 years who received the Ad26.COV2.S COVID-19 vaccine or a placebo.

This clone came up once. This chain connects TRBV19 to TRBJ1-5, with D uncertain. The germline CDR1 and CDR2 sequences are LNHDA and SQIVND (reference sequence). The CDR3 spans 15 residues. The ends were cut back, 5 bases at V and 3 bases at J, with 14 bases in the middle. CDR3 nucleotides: TGTGCCAGTAGTCCCTTAGAGGGTCCCAATCAGCCCCAGCATTTT. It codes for CASSPLEGPNQPQHF. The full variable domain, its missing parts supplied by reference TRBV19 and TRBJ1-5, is DGGITQSPKYLFRKEGQNVTLSCEQNLNHDAMYWYRQDPGQGLRLIYYSQIVNDFQKGDIAEGYSVSREKKESFPLTVTSAQKNPTAFYLCASSPLEGPNQPQHFGDGTRLSIL.

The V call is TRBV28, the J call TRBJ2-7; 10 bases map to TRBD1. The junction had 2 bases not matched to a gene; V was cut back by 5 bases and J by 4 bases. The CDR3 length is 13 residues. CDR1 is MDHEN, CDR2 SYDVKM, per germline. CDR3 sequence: CASSRQGAYEQYF. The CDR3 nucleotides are TGTGCCAGCAGTCGACAGGGGGCTTACGAGCAGTACTTC.

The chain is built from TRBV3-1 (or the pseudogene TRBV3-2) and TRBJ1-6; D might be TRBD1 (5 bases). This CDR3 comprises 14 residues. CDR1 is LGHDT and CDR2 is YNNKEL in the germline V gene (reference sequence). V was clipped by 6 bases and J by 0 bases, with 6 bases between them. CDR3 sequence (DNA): TGTGCCAGCAGAGGACACTCCTATAATTCACCCCTCCACTTT. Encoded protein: CASRGHSYNSPLHF.

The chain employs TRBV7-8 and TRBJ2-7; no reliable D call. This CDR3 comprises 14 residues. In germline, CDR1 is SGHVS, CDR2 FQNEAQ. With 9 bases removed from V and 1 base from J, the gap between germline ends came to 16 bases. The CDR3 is CASSLATLSYEQYF. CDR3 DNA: TGTGCCAGTAGTTTGGCCACCCTATCCTACGAGCAGTACTTC.

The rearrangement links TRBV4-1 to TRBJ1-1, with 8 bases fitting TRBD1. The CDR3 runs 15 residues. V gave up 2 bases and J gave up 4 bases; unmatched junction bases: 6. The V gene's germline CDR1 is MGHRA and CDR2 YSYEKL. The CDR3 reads CASSQHGQGGTEAFF. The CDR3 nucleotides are TGCGCCAGCAGCCAACATGGACAGGGTGGCACTGAAGCTTTCTTT.

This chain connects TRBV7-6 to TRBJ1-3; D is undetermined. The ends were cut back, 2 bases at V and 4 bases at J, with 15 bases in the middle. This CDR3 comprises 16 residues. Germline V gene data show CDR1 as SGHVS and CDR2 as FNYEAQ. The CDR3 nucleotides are TGTGCCAGCAGCTTAAACAGCCTCAACGGAGGAAACACCATATATTTT. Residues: CASSLNSLNGGNTIYF.

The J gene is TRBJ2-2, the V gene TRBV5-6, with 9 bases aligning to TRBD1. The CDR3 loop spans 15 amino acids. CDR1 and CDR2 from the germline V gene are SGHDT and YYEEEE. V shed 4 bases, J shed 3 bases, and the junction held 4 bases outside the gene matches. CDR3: CASSQQGADTGELFF. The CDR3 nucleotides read TGTGCCAGCAGCCAACAGGGGGCTGACACCGGGGAGCTGTTTTTT.

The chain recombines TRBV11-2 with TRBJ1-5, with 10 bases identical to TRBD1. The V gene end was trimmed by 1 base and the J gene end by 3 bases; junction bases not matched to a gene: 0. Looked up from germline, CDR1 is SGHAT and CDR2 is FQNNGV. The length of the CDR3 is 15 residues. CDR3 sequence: CASSLGQGANQPQHF. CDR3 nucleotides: TGTGCCAGCAGCTTAGGACAGGGGGCCAATCAGCCCCAGCATTTT.